This T cell receptor beta chain originates from a study of CD8 T cells in ankylosing spondylitis. Study-wide findings and caveats: Clones linked to the disease showed a CD8+ phenotype. They occurred at relatively low frequencies in peripheral blood. Reactive arthritis synovial fluid and blood previously showed some of these motif variants.

Using its own MiXCR run on the 5' RACE reads, TCRdb lists one record per CDR3 protein. The repertoire holds around 300,000 distinct CDR3 sequences, with roughly 12% as singletons. Germline-derived CDR1 and CDR2 are LGHNA and YNFKEQ. Unmatched junction bases numbered 7, after V lost 5 bases and J lost 3 bases. The CDR3 has 16 residues. The sample holds many counts of this clonotype. The antigen remains undetermined. The TCR was taken from a female donor with ankylosing spondylitis or in good health (not recorded which). The chain carries TRBV4-2 and TRBJ1-5; 10 bases are shared with TRBD1. Sequencing was done on a sample of blood, either unsorted or a sorted T cell fraction (not recorded which). The chain's CDR3 is CASSTSDRGHNQPQHF. In nucleotides, the CDR3 is TGTGCCAGCAGCACATCAGACAGGGGGCACAATCAGCCCCAGCATTTT.